The 25 T cell receptor beta chains in this list originate from one sample, sequenced in a study of blood T cells in healthy people across ages (dated by TCRdb to between 2015 and 2016). Libraries were prepared through 5' RACE. Sequencing was performed on an Illumina HiSeq 2500. The second PCR ran for about 6 to 12 cycles and used a J-beta primer mix along with a sample-barcoded 5' primer. TCRdb ran its own pipeline on the public reads, namely fastp trimming at Q25 and MiXCR clone calling, and kept in-frame beta chains. Records with the same CDR3 protein are collapsed into one entry carrying the most frequent genes and DNA. This sample is represented by about 290,000 distinct CDR3 sequences; about 25% of them were singletons. The leading ten clones occupy approximately 28% of the sample. The sample comprised blood. Every receptor here comes from a woman between 65 and 79 years old in good health.

This clonotype was seen a few times. V is TRBV18 and J is TRBJ1-1; D is undetermined. The V and J ends lost 0 bases and 0 bases respectively, with 8 bases between them. The germline V gene encodes CDR1 KGHSH and CDR2 LQKENI. There are 15 residues in the CDR3. The CDR3 sequence is CASSPPNRMNTEAFF. As DNA, the CDR3 is TGTGCCAGCTCACCACCGAACCGCATGAACACTGAAGCTTTCTTT.

This clonotype has just a few counts. This rearrangement joins TRBV4-3 to TRBJ2-1; D unclear. The germline gives CDR1 LGHNA, CDR2 YSLEER. CDR3 size: 14 residues. V lost 0 bases, J lost 4 bases, and 7 bases lay in between. The DNA for the CDR3 is TGCGCCAGCAGCCAAGAACCCTCTTACAATGAGCAGTTCTTC. Translated, it gives CASSQEPSYNEQFF.

This chain joins TRBV28 and TRBJ1-2, with D possibly matching TRBD1 (5 bases). V was shortened by 6 bases and J by 3 bases, with 11 bases between the two germline ends. CDR3 length: 13 amino acids. CDR1 is MDHEN and CDR2 is SYDVKM in the germline V gene. DNA of the CDR3: TGTGCCAGCAGAGTTTCCAGGGACTATGGCTACACCTTC. It codes for CASRVSRDYGYTF.

This clonotype was observed a few times. V gene TRBV28 combines with J gene TRBJ2-2; the match to TRBD1 covers 8 bases. The V segment lost 7 bases and the J segment 1 base; nucleotides outside the gene matches: 2. The CDR3 is made up of 14 amino acids. Germline CDR1 is MDHEN and CDR2 is SYDVKM. Here the CDR3 DNA reads TGTGCCAGCATCGGGACAGGGAACACCGGGGAGCTGTTTTTT. Amino acid sequence: CASIGTGNTGELFF.

The V gene is TRBV20-1, the J gene TRBJ2-3; 7 nucleotides match TRBD2. The length of the CDR3 is 14 residues. The germline gives CDR1 DFQATT, CDR2 SNEGSKA (reference sequence). The J segment lost 1 base and the V segment lost 4 bases, leaving 5 bases of the junction unmatched. The CDR3 sequence is CSATRLARTDTQYF. The CDR3 DNA reads as TGCAGTGCTACCCGACTAGCCCGCACAGATACGCAGTATTTT.

The table lists this clonotype with a few counts. This rearrangement joins TRBV25-1 to TRBJ1-1; TRBD1 matches at 9 bases. Trimming at V came to 8 bases and at J to 0 bases, leaving 13 bases not matched to a gene. From germline, CDR1 is MGHDK and CDR2 SYGVNS. The CDR3 spans 17 residues. The CDR3 DNA sequence: TGTGCCAGCTATGGCCGGGACAGGGTCCTCATGAACACTGAAGCTTTCTTT. It codes for CASYGRDRVLMNTEAFF. Supplemented by reference TRBV25-1 and TRBJ1-1, the full variable domain reads EADIYQTPRYLVIGTGKKITLECSQTMGHDKMYWYQQDPGMELHLIHYSYGVNSTEKGDLSSESTVSRIRTEHFPLTLESARPSHTSQYLCASYGRDRVLMNTEAFFGQGTRLTVV.

This clonotype has more than one count but fewer than ten. The chain joins TRBV20-1 to TRBJ2-1; D is perhaps TRBD2 (5 bases). The CDR3 has 15 residues. From germline, CDR1 is DFQATT and CDR2 SNEGSKA (reference sequence). Trimming took 4 bases from V and 0 from J, leaving 13 bases between them. In DNA form, the CDR3 reads TGCAGTGCTACCTTCACTAGAAGCTCCTACAATGAGCAGTTCTTC. Its translation is CSATFTRSSYNEQFF.

This clonotype turned up a few times. The CDR3 loop reads CASSQASGRAYEQYF. The CDR3 DNA is TGTGCCAGCAGCCAGGCTAGCGGGAGAGCCTACGAGCAGTACTTC. The chain couples TRBV14 to TRBJ2-1; 10 bases fit TRBD2. The closer fit of TRBJ2-7 to the DNA end suggests the J call may be wrong. Germline CDR1 and CDR2: SGHDN and FVKESK. This CDR3 is 15 amino acids long.

This chain links TRBV6-1 with TRBJ1-2, with D perhaps matching TRBD1 (5 bases). Germline V gives CDR1 MNHNS, CDR2 SASEGT. The length of the CDR3 is 14 residues. Trimming took 2 bases from V and 2 from J, leaving 9 bases between them. This CDR3 is CASSENRPNYGYTF. The CDR3 nucleotides read TGTGCCAGCAGTGAAAACAGGCCCAACTATGGCTACACCTTC.

V is TRBV6-1 and J is TRBJ2-5; the D gene is possibly TRBD2 (5 bases). The DNA end lines up better with TRBJ2-7; the J call may be wrong. Per germline, CDR1 MNHNS and CDR2 SASEGT. The CDR3 loop spans 15 amino acids. The CDR3: CASSEPGFGAYEQYF. The CDR3 DNA reads TGTGCCAGCAGTGAACCGGGATTCGGAGCCTACGAGCAGTACTTC.

This rearrangement joins TRBV20-1 to TRBJ1-1, with 8 bases matching TRBD1. With 1 base clipped from V and 4 bases from J, the junction kept 8 bases outside the gene matches. Germline values: CDR1 DFQATT, CDR2 SNEGSKA (reference sequence). The CDR3 runs 15 residues. The CDR3 DNA reads as TGCAGTGCTAGAGGAGGACAGGGTCGGGGCACTGAAGCTTTCTTT. Translation gives CSARGGQGRGTEAFF.

This chain links TRBV9 with TRBJ2-5; D is perhaps TRBD1 (5 bases). Trimming took 3 bases from V and 1 from J, leaving 10 bases between them. Germline V gene sequence: CDR1 SGDLS, CDR2 YYNGEE. The CDR3 has 14 residues. DNA for the CDR3: TGTGCCAGCAGCGAAAGGCAGGGCCAAGAGACCCAGTACTTC. It codes for CASSERQGQETQYF.

This rearrangement joins TRBV7-9 to TRBJ2-1; TRBD1 is a possible D gene (6 bases). CDR1 and CDR2 (germline): SEHNR, FQNEAQ (reference sequence). V was clipped by 10 bases and J by 0 bases, with 13 bases between them. CDR3 length: 14 amino acids. The chain's CDR3 is CATQDRSSYNEQFF. In DNA form, the CDR3 reads TGTGCCACCCAGGACAGATCCTCCTACAATGAGCAGTTCTTC.

The genes are TRBV21-1 and TRBJ1-1; the table's D call, TRBD1, has no DNA check behind it. TRBV21-1 is described as a pseudogene. The CDR3 runs 13 residues. CDR3 DNA sequence: TGTGCCAGTCACAGGGTATGGTTGCCTGAAGCTTTCTTT. It translates to CASHRVWLPEAFF.

A few counts support this clonotype. V usage is TRBV7-2 and J usage is TRBJ1-2; D perhaps matches TRBD1 (5 bases). This CDR3 has 15 amino acids. V was pared by 2 bases and J by 6 bases, with 16 bases between. Germline V lookup: CDR1 SGHTA, CDR2 FQGNSA. The chain's CDR3 is CASSLLFLDSNGYTF. The CDR3 DNA sequence: TGTGCCAGCAGCTTATTATTCTTAGACAGCAATGGCTACACCTTC.

This chain uses TRBV29-1 with TRBJ1-3; D gene uncertain. The V gene lost 6 bases and the J gene lost 0 bases, with 6 bases spanning the gap. This CDR3 has 12 residues. The V gene's germline CDR1 is SQVTM and CDR2 ANQGSEA. The CDR3 sequence: CSVYDSGNTIYF. DNA for the CDR3: TGCAGCGTGTACGACTCTGGAAACACCATATATTTT.

This clonotype was counted between two and nine times. CDR3 DNA sequence: TGCAGTGCTAGAGATGCGGCGGGGGGAGGAGAAAAACTGTTTTTT. Translated: CSARDAAGGGEKLFF. The gene calls are TRBV20-1 and TRBJ1-4; tentatively, D is TRBD1 (5 bases). Germline V gene lookup returns CDR1 DFQATT and CDR2 SNEGSKA (reference sequence). The CDR3 totals 15 residues. Between the trimmed V and J ends, which lost 0 bases and 8 bases, there was a span of 16 bases.

This clonotype was counted between two and nine times. The chain joins TRBV19 to TRBJ1-3, with D possibly being TRBD1 (6 bases). Germline loops: CDR1 LNHDA, CDR2 SQIVND (reference sequence). The CDR3 runs 16 residues. Between the trimmed V and J ends, which lost 5 bases and 0 bases, there was a span of 14 bases. The CDR3 region has the DNA TGTGCCAGTAGTGTCCCAGGGGTCCCCTCTGGAAACACCATATATTTT. It encodes CASSVPGVPSGNTIYF.

This clonotype turned up a few times. This chain uses TRBV28 with TRBJ2-5; 7 positions agree with TRBD2. The DNA end is more similar to TRBJ2-1, so the J call may be wrong. CDR1 and CDR2 (germline): MDHEN, SYDVKM. The CDR3 is 15 residues long. CDR3 in DNA: TGTGCCAGCAGTTTGAAGCGGGATTCTTACAATGAGCAGTTCTTC. This gives the protein CASSLKRDSYNEQFF.

The gene calls are TRBV20-1 and TRBJ2-1; 13 bases agree with TRBD2. CDR3 size: 13 residues. The germline V gene encodes CDR1 DFQATT and CDR2 SNEGSKA (reference sequence). J was trimmed by 7 bases and V by 3 bases; bases with no gene match: 0. Written as DNA, the CDR3 is TGCAGTGCTAGGACTAGCGGGAGGAATGAGCAGTTCTTC. Encoded protein: CSARTSGRNEQFF.

This clonotype was detected a few times. The J gene is TRBJ2-5, the V gene TRBV7-2, with 8 nucleotides matching TRBD2. The J segment lost 4 bases and the V segment lost 4 bases, leaving 8 bases of the junction unmatched. Germline-derived CDR1 and CDR2 are SGHTA and FQGNSA. CDR3 length equals 15 residues. CDR3 coding DNA: TGTGCCAGCAGCTCCGGGAGGGCCTCGGGAGAGACCCAGTACTTC. Encoded protein: CASSSGRASGETQYF.

The V and J genes are TRBV20-1 and TRBJ2-3; 10 nucleotides align to TRBD2. From germline, CDR1 is DFQATT and CDR2 SNEGSKA (reference sequence). This CDR3 contains 13 residues. Unmatched junction bases numbered 9, after V lost 0 bases and J lost 15 bases. For the CDR3, the DNA is TGCAGTGCTAGAGATGGTCCTAGCGGGAGCCTCTATTTT. Translated: CSARDGPSGSLYF.

The J gene is TRBJ2-5, the V gene TRBV20-1; no clear D gene. The J call could be wrong; TRBJ2-1 is a better fit for the DNA end. In germline, CDR1 is DFQATT, CDR2 SNEGSKA (reference sequence). CDR3 length: 16 residues. The CDR3 is CSARATRRVARNEQFF. The CDR3 nucleotides read TGCAGTGCTAGGGCTACCCGCCGCGTAGCACGCAATGAGCAGTTCTTC.

This sequence joins TRBV18 and TRBJ2-2; tentatively, D is TRBD2 (6 bases). The CDR3 is 17 residues long. V lost 3 bases, J lost 0 bases, and 14 bases lay in between. Germline V CDR1 and CDR2: KGHSH, LQKENI. The CDR3 region is CASSPPNKRANTGELFF. CDR3 coding DNA: TGTGCCAGCTCACCTCCTAACAAGCGGGCGAACACCGGGGAGCTGTTTTTT. Using reference TRBV18 and TRBJ2-2 for the parts outside the CDR3, the full variable domain is NAGVMQNPRHLVRRRGQEARLRCSPMKGHSHVYWYRQLPEEGLKFMVYLQKENIIDESGMPKERFSAEFPKEGPSILRIQQVVRGDSAAYFCASSPPNKRANTGELFFGEGSRLTVL.

The CDR3 DNA is TGTGCCAGCTCACCACCGTCTAGCGGAGAGACCCAGTACTTC. Translating gives CASSPPSSGETQYF. This rearrangement joins TRBV18 to TRBJ2-5; 7 bases are a match to TRBD2. The CDR3 is 14 residues long. V shed 0 bases and J 4 bases; nucleotides not matched to a gene: 2. The germline gives CDR1 KGHSH, CDR2 LQKENI.